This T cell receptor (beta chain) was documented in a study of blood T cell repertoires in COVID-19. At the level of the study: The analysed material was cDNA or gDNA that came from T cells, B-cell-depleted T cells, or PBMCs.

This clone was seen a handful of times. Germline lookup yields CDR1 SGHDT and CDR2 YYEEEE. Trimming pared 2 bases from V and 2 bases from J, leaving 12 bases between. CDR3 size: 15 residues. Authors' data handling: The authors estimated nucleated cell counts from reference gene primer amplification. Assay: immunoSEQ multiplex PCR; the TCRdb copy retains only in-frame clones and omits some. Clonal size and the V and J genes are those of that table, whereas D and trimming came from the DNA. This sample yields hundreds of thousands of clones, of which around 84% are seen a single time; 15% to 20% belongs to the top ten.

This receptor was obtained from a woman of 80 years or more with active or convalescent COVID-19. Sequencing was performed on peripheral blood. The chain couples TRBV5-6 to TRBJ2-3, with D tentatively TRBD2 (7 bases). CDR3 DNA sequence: TGTGCCAGCAGCTTTCGGGGGGCAAACACAGATACGCAGTATTTT. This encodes CASSFRGANTDTQYF.